The 10 T cell receptor beta chains reported below all come from one sample, sequenced in a study of blood T cell repertoires in COVID-19. Some clones are missing from TCRdb's copy, which holds only in-frame ones; the method was immunoSEQ multiplex PCR. This sample carries around 150,000 clones, roughly four fifths of them seen once, and the ten largest clones take roughly 19%. The sample was peripheral blood. Source of these receptors: a woman of 80 years or more with acute or convalescent COVID-19.

The chain carries TRBV9 and TRBJ1-3; no reliable D call. The germline V and J ends were trimmed by 0 bases and 0 bases, with 7 bases remaining between them. The CDR3 consists of 15 residues. Germline values: CDR1 SGDLS, CDR2 YYNGEE. The CDR3 DNA follows: TGTGCCAGCAGCGTAGGGAGGATCTCTGGAAACACCATATATTTT. Encoded protein: CASSVGRISGNTIYF.

The chain couples TRBV6-5 to TRBJ2-2, with D unclear. The CDR3 consists of 14 residues. V lost 7 bases to trimming and J lost 6 bases, with 15 bases between them. Germline loops: CDR1 MNHEY, CDR2 SVGAGI. The CDR3, as DNA: TGTGCCAGCACCAAAGACATAATGGCCGGGGAGCTGTTTTTT. This sequence encodes CASTKDIMAGELFF.

This chain uses TRBV10-3 with TRBJ1-3; D is ambiguous. The CDR3 sequence is 14 residues long. Germline CDR1 reads ENHRY; CDR2 reads SYGVKD. The V gene lost 6 bases and the J gene lost 2 bases, with 11 bases spanning the gap. As DNA, the CDR3 is TGTGCCATCAGGACGGGAGCCCCTGGAAACACCATATATTTT. Translated, it gives CAIRTGAPGNTIYF.

The chain has TRBV7-9 and TRBJ2-7; D gene unclear. V lost 5 bases to trimming and J lost 2 bases, with 13 bases between them. Germline V gene data show CDR1 as SEHNR and CDR2 as FQNEAQ (reference sequence). This CDR3 spans 14 amino acids. CDR3 DNA sequence: TGTGCCAGCAGCCCCTTTGACACCCCCTACGAGCAGTACTTC. This encodes CASSPFDTPYEQYF.

This clone appeared once. The rearrangement links TRBV3-1 (or the pseudogene TRBV3-2) to TRBJ2-1; TRBD2 matches 10 bases. Germline V lookup: CDR1 LGHDT, CDR2 YNNKEL (reference sequence). There are 16 residues in the CDR3. V dropped 0 bases and J dropped 9; count of bases not matched to a gene: 8. As DNA, the CDR3 is TGTGCCAGCAGCCAAGATCCCAGCGGGGGGGCGGGTGAGCAGTTCTTC. Translating gives CASSQDPSGGAGEQFF.

The V call is TRBV4-1, the J call TRBJ1-4; a weak D match, TRBD1 (6 bases). The CDR3 has 14 residues. Germline V CDR1 and CDR2: MGHRA, YSYEKL. The V gene lost 3 bases and the J gene lost 9 bases, with 14 bases spanning the gap. In DNA, the CDR3 is TGCGCCAGCAGCCAGTCGCTCACAGGGAAAAAACTGTTTTTT. It specifies CASSQSLTGKKLFF.

To note about this clone: Germline is not matched at one junction end, which may reflect a read error. The V gene is TRBV5-4, the J gene TRBJ2-5; 7 bases map to TRBD2. Germline CDR1 SGHNT, CDR2 YYREEE (reference sequence). This CDR3 region has 15 residues. CDR3 residues: CVSRSASGHGETQYF. DNA for the CDR3: TGTGTCAGCAGGTCGGCTAGCGGCCACGGGGAGACCCAGTACTTC.

J is TRBJ2-4 and V is TRBV5-4, with D hard to call. Trimming took off 4 bases at V and 0 bases at J, with 8 bases between the two ends. Germline lookup yields CDR1 SGHNT and CDR2 YYREEE (reference sequence). The CDR3 sequence is 14 residues long. DNA of the CDR3: TGTGCCAGCAGCGTTACAATAGCCAAAAACATTCAGTACTTC. Amino acid sequence: CASSVTIAKNIQYF.

J is TRBJ1-2 and V is TRBV5-1, with no clear D. V lost 4 bases and J lost 4, with 11 bases in between. From germline, CDR1 is SGHRS and CDR2 YFSETQ. The CDR3 runs to 13 residues. The chain's CDR3 is CASSPSGGYGYTF. CDR3 DNA: TGCGCCAGCAGCCCCTCGGGAGGCTATGGCTACACCTTC.

The chain uses TRBV27 and TRBJ1-6, with 7 bases fitting TRBD1. This CDR3 contains 14 residues. CDR1 MNHEY and CDR2 SMNVEV come from the germline V gene (reference sequence). J gave up 10 bases and V 2 bases, and 5 bases lay outside the gene matches. This chain's CDR3 is CASSLVARGSPLHF. Here the CDR3 DNA reads TGTGCCAGCAGTTTAGTTGCCAGGGGGTCACCCCTCCACTTT.